This T cell receptor (beta chain) is from a study of response to subunit inactivated influenza vaccine. Using its own MiXCR run on the RT-PCR reads, TCRdb lists one record per CDR3 protein. The sample contains some 600,000 distinct CDR3 sequences, about 14% of which appear only once. As to this clonotype: Its antigen is undetermined.

Overall study results and limits: Every seasonal influenza vaccination brings in few new T cells, the authors suggested.

The V gene's germline CDR1 is MNHEY and CDR2 SMNVEV (reference sequence). The V end lost 6 bases, the J end lost 12 bases, and 24 bases lay between the germline ends. This CDR3 region has 15 residues. The chain is built from TRBV27 and TRBJ2-1; the D gene could be TRBD1 or TRBD2 (6 bases each). The specimen comprised PBMCs from blood, sampled 14 days before vaccination. The receptor comes from a man aged 50 to 59 who received an inactivated influenza vaccine. The CDR3 reads CASRLGGGNTIAQFF. CDR3 in DNA: TGTGCCAGCAGGCTTGGGGGCGGGAACACAATAGCGCAGTTCTTC.